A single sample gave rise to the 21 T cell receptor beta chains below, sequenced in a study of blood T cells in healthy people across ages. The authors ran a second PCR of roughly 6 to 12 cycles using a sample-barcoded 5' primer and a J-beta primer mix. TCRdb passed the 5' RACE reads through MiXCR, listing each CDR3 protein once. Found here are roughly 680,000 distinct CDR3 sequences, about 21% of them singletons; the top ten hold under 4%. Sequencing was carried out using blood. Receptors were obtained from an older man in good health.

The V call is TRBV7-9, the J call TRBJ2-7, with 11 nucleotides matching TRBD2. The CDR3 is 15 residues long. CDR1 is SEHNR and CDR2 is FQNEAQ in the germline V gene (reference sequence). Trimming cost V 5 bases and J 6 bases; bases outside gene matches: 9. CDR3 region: CASSGTSGLDGEQYF. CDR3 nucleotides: TGTGCCAGCAGCGGGACTAGCGGACTTGACGGCGAGCAGTACTTC. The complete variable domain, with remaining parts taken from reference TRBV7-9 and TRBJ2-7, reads DTGVSQNPRHKITKRGQNVTFRCDPISEHNRLYWYRQTLGQGPEFLTYFQNEAQLEKSRLLSDRFSAERPKGSFSTLEIQRTEQGDSAMYLCASSGTSGLDGEQYFGPGTRLTVT.

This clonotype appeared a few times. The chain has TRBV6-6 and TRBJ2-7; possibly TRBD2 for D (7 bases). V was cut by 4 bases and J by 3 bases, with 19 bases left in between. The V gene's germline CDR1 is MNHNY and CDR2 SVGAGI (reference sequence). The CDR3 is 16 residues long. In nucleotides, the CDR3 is TGTGCCAGCAGTTCAATTCCGGGGGGCCCGTTCTACGAGCAGTACTTC. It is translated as CASSSIPGGPFYEQYF.

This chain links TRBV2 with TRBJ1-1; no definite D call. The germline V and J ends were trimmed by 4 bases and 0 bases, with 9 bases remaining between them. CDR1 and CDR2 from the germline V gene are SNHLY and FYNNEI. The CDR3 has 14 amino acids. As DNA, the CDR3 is TGTGCCAGCAGTGTAAGGGCTTTGAACACTGAAGCTTTCTTT. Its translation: CASSVRALNTEAFF.

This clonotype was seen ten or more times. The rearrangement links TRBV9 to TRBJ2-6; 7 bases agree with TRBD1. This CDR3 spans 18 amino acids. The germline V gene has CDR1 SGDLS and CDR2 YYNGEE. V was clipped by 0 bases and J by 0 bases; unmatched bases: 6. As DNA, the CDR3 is TGTGCCAGCAGCGTAGGGCCGGGACAGAACTCTGGGGCCAACGTCCTGACTTTC. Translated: CASSVGPGQNSGANVLTF.

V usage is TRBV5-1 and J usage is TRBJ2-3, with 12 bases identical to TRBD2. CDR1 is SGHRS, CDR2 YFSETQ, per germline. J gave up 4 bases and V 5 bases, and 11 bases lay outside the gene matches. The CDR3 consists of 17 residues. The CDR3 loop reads CASSVTLAGGPADTQYF. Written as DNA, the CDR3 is TGCGCCAGCAGTGTAACCCTAGCGGGAGGGCCGGCAGATACGCAGTATTTT.

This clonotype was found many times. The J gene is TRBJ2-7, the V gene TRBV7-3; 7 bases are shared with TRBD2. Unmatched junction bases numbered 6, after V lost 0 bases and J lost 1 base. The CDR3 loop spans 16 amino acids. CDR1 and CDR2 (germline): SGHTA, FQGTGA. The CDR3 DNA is TGTGCCAGCAGCTTAACGAAGGCTAGCGGTTCCTACGAGCAGTACTTC. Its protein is CASSLTKASGSYEQYF. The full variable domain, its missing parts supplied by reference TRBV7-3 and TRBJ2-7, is GAGVSQTPSNKVTEKGKYVELRCDPISGHTALYWYRQSLGQGPEFLIYFQGTGAADDSGLPNDRFFAVRPEGSVSTLKIQRTERGDSAVYLCASSLTKASGSYEQYFGPGTRLTVT.

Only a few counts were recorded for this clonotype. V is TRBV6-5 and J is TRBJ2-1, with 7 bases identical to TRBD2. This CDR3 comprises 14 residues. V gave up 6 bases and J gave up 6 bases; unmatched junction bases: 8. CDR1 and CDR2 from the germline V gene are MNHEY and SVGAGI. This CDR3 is CASRRSGTCNEQFF. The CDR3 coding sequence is TGTGCCAGCAGAAGGAGCGGGACCTGCAATGAGCAGTTCTTC.

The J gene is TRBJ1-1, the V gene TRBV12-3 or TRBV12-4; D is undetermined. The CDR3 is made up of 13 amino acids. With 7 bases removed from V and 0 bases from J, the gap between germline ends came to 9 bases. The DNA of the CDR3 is TGTGCCAGCAACGGGCAGATGAACACTGAAGCTTTCTTT. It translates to CASNGQMNTEAFF.

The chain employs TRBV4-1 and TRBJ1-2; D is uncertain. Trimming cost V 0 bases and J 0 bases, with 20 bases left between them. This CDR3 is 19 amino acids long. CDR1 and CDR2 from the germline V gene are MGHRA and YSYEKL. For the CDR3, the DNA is TGCGCCAGCAGCCAAGATGGGTTGGCTGGACGGTCAGCTAACTATGGCTACACCTTC. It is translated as CASSQDGLAGRSANYGYTF.

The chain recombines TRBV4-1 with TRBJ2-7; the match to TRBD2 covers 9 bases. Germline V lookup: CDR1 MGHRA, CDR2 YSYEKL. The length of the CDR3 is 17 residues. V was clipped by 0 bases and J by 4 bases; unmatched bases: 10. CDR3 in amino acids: CASSQEASATSGYEQYF. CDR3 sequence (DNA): TGCGCCAGCAGCCAAGAGGCCTCCGCGACTAGCGGATACGAGCAGTACTTC.

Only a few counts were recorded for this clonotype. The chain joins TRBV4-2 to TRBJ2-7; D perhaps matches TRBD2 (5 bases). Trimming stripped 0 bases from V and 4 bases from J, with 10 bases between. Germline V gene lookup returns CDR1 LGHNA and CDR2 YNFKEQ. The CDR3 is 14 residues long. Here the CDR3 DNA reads TGTGCCAGCAGCCAAGATGGGCGCGGGTACGAGCAGTACTTC. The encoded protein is CASSQDGRGYEQYF.

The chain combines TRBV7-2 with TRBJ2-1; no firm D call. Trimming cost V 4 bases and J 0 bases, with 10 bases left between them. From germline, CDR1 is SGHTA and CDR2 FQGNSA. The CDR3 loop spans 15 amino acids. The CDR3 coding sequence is TGTGCCAGCAGCTATATCAGCGACTCCTACAATGAGCAGTTCTTC. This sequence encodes CASSYISDSYNEQFF.

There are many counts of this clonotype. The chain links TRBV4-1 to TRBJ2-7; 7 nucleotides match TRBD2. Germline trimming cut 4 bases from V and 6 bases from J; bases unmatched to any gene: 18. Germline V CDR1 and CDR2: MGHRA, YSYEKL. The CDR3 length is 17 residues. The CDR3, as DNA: TGCGCCAGCAGCCTCAGAGTAGCGGGCTCAGGGCAGGTCGAGCAGTACTTC. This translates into CASSLRVAGSGQVEQYF.

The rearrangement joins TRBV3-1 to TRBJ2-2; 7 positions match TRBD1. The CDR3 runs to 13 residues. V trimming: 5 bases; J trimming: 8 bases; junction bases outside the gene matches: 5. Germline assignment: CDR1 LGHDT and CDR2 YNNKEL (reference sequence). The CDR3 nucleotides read TGTGCCAGCAGCGTCAGGGGGTCGGGGGAGCTGTTTTTT. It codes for CASSVRGSGELFF.

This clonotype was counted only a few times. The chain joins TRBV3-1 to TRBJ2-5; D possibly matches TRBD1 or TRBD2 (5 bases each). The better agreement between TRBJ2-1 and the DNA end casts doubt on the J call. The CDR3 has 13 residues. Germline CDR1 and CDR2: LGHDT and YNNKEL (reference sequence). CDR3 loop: CASSRARGGEQFF. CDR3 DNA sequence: TGTGCCAGCAGCCGAGCGAGGGGTGGAGAGCAGTTCTTC.

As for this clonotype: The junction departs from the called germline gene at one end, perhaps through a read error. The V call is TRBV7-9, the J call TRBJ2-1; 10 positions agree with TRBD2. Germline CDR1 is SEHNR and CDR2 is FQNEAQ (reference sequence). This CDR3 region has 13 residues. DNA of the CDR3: TGTGCCAGCAGGCTAGCGGGAGACAATGAGCGGTTCTTC. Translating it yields CASRLAGDNERFF.

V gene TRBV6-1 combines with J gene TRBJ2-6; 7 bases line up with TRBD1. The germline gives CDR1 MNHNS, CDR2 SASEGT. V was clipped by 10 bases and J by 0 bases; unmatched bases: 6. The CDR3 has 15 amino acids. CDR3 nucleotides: TGTGCCACTTCGACAGGGAACTCTGGGGCCAACGTCCTGACTTTC. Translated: CATSTGNSGANVLTF.

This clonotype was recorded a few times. This chain's CDR3 is CATSQIPGNFQETQYF. CDR3 in DNA: TGTGCCACCAGCCAAATACCAGGGAACTTCCAAGAGACCCAGTACTTC. This chain uses TRBV15 with TRBJ2-5, with D perhaps matching TRBD1 (5 bases). The V gene's germline CDR1 is LNHNV and CDR2 YYDKDF (reference sequence). The CDR3 contains 16 residues. Trimming removed 5 bases from V and 1 base from J, with 17 bases in between.

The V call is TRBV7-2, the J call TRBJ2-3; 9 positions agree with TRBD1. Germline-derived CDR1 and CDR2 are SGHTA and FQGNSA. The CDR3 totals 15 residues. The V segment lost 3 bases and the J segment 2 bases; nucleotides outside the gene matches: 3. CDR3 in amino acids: CASSFRDRDTDTQYF. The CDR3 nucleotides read TGTGCCAGCAGCTTCAGGGACAGGGACACAGATACGCAGTATTTT.

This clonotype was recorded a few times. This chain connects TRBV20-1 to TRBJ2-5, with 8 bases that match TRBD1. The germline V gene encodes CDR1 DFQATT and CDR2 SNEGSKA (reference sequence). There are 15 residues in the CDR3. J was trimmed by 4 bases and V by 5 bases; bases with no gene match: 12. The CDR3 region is CSAGPRTGSSETQYF. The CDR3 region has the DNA TGCAGTGCTGGACCGCGGACAGGGTCGTCAGAGACCCAGTACTTC.

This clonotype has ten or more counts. This chain's CDR3 is CASSESRTGANEQFF. The DNA for the CDR3 is TGTGCCAGCAGTGAATCCCGGACAGGGGCCAATGAGCAGTTCTTC. V and J are TRBV25-1 and TRBJ2-1, with 9 bases lining up with TRBD1. The CDR3 spans 15 residues. Trimming at V came to 1 base and at J to 6 bases, leaving 4 bases not matched to a gene. CDR1 and CDR2 (germline): MGHDK, SYGVNS.